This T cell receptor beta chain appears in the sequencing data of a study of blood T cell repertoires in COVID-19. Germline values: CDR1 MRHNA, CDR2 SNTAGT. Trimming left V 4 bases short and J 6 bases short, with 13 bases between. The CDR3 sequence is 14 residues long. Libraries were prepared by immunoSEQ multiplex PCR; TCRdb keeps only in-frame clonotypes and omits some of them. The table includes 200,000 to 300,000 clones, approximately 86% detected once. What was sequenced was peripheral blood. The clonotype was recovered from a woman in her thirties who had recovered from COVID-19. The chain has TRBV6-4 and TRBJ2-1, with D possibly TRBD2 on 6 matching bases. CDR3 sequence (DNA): TGTGCCAGCAGTGCCCGGATGGAGGGCAATGAGCAGTTCTTC. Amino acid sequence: CASSARMEGNEQFF.